This record covers a single T cell receptor beta chain. What it binds is unknown. This sample was included in a study of CD8 T cells in Susac syndrome. Whole-study findings and limits: The relatively small number of individuals in the TCR sequencing and HLA analysis was acknowledged by the study.

Random hexamers were used to reverse transcribe an amount of about 0.45 to 1 ug RNA. Amplification of TCR beta CDR3 was carried out by immunoSEQ multiplex PCR, which covered 54 Vbeta and 13 Jbeta segments. TCRdb fed the immunoSEQ multiplex PCR reads into MiXCR, producing one record per CDR3 protein. This table holds around 80,000 distinct CDR3 sequences, around 94% found once. The CDR3 has 17 amino acids. V shed 5 bases, J shed 4 bases, and the junction held 11 bases outside the gene matches. The germline V gene has CDR1 SGHVS and CDR2 FNYEAQ. The authors sequenced TCR beta from blood CD8+ and CD4+ T cells.

The chain recombines TRBV7-6 with TRBJ2-1, with TRBD2 matching over 10 bases. This TCR was sampled from a human donor in good health. Input material: CD8+ T cells from PBMCs. The CDR3 protein is CASSRTSGNSYYNEQFF. In DNA form, the CDR3 reads TGTGCCAGCAGCCGGACTAGCGGAAATTCATATTACAATGAGCAGTTCTTC.